The T cell receptor (beta chain) described here comes from a study of cytomegalovirus exposure and HLA in healthy donors. Whole-study results and caveats: Later work associated 17,000 or so TCR beta sequences with HLA alleles at 0.05 false discovery rate.

This CDR3 region has 15 residues. V dropped 7 bases and J dropped 2; count of bases not matched to a gene: 6. Germline V gene data show CDR1 as SNHLY and CDR2 as FYNNEI. With respect to this clone: The target antigen is unknown.

Researchers ran the PCR with 60 Vbeta and 13 Jbeta primers. TCRdb keeps only in-frame clones here, not all; method: immunoSEQ multiplex PCR. The table lists fewer than 300,000 clones, 86% of them singletons, with 3.5% to 4% in the top ten. V and J are TRBV2 and TRBJ2-3, with TRBD1 matching 10 bases. The TCR comes from a man aged 40-49 years in good health and CMV-seropositive. Specimen: PBMCs. This chain's CDR3 is CASTTDRGVTDTQYF. DNA for the CDR3: TGTGCCAGCACTACGGACAGGGGGGTCACAGATACGCAGTATTTT.